This entry features one TCR beta chain sequence. Its antigen has not been determined. The sample holds no much larger clone one base away, and base qualities are not on file. This sample was taken from a study of control samples from healthy donors and cancer patients (dated by TCRdb to 2018 to 2021). The germline V gene provides CDR1 SGHAT and CDR2 FQNNGV. There are 15 amino acids in the CDR3, from cysteine to phenylalanine inclusive. The only DNA kept is the CDR3, 45 bases in frame from the first base. Here V drops 4 bases and J drops 3 bases, and the junction holds 3 bases not matched to any gene. Library creation used the immunoSEQ multiplex PCR assay. TCRdb's version of the immuneACCESS table is confined to in-frame rearrangements and falls short of the full clone set. An unresolved V gene accounts for under half of the shortfall where checked; the remainder is of unknown origin. The sample data list about 98,000 clones, and around three quarters of these were observed just once. More than 9% of the sample belongs to the ten largest clones.

The receptor was isolated from a woman aged 25 to 39 in good health. The rearrangement joined TRBV11-2 to TRBJ2-1; 10 bases in the middle match TRBD1. Sequencing was done on a sample of blood. The CDR3 amino acid sequence is: CASSSRTGGYNEQFF. Here is the DNA: TGTGCCAGCAGCTCCCGGACAGGGGGCTACAATGAGCAGTTCTTC.